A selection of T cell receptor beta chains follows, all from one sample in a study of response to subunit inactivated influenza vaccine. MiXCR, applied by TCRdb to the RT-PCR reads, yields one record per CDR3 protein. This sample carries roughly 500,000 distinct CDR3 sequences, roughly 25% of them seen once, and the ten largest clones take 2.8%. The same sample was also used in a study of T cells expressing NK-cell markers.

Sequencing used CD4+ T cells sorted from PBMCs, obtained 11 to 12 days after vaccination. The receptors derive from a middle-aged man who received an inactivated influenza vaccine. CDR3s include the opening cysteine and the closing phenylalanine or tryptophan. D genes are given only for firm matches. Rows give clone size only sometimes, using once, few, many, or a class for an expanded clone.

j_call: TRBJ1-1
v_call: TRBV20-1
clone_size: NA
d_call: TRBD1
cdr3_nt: TGCAGTGCTACTCAGGGGGCACACACTGAAGCTTTCTTT
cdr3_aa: CSATQGAHTEAFF

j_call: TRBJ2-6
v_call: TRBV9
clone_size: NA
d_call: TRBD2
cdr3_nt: TGTGCCAGCAGCGTAGCGGGAGGGAGCTCTGGGGCCAACGTCCTGACTTTC
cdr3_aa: CASSVAGGSSGANVLTF

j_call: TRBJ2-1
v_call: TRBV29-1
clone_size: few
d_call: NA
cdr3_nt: TGCAGCGCCCACAACGGAAGATACAATGAGCAGTTCTTC
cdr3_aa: CSAHNGRYNEQFF

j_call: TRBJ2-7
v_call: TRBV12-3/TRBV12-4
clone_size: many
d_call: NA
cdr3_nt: TGTGCCAGCAGTCACGACGTCTACGAGCAGTACTTC
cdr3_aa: CASSHDVYEQYF

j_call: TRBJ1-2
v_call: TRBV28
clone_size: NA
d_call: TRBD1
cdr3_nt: TGTGCCACCGCGACAGGGATCCCCTATGGCTACACCTTC
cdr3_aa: CATATGIPYGYTF

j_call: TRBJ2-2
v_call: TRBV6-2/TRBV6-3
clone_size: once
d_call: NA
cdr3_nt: TGTGCCAGCAGTTACCTATTCAGAGGGGAGCTGTTTTTT
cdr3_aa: CASSYLFRGELFF

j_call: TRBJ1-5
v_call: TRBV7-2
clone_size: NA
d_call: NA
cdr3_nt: TGTGCCAGCAGCTTAGTTGCAGGGCCGGTCGATCAGCCCCAGCATTTT
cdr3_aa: CASSLVAGPVDQPQHF

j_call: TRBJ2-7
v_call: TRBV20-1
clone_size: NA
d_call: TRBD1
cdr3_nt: TGCAGTGCTAGGACCGGGACAGGGGTCCACGAGCAGTACTTC
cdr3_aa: CSARTGTGVHEQYF

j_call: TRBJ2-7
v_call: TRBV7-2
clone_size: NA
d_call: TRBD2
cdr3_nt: TGTGCCAGCAGCCAGACTAGCGGGGGACCTTACGAGCAGTACTTC
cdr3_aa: CASSQTSGGPYEQYF

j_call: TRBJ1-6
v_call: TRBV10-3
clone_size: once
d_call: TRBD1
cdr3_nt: TGTGCCATCAGTGAGATGTCCTGGACAGGGAATTCACCCCTCCACTTT
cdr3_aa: CAISEMSWTGNSPLHF

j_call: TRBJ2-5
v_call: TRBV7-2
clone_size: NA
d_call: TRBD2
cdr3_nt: TGTGCCAGCAGCACTAGCGGTCGGACGGAGACCCAGTACTTC
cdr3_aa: CASSTSGRTETQYF

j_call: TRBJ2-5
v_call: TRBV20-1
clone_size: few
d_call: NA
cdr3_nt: TGCAGTGCTACACGGACAGCCGAGCAAGAGACCCAGTACTTC
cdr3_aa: CSATRTAEQETQYF

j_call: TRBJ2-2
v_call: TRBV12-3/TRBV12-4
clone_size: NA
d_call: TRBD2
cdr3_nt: TGTGCCAGCAGTTTACCGACAGGGACTAGCGGGAGGGCCATCGGGGAGCTGTTTTTT
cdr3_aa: CASSLPTGTSGRAIGELFF

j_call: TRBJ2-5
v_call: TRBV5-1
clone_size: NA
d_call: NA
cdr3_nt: TGCGCCAGCAGCCCAAGACAGGTCCAAGAGACCCAGTACTTC
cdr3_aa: CASSPRQVQETQYF

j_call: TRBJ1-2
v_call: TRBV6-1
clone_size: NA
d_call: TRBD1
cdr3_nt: TGTGCCAGCAGTATGACGACAGGGAAAAACTATGGCTACACCTTC
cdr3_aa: CASSMTTGKNYGYTF

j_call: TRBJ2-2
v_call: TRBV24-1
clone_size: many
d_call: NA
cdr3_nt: TGTGCCACCAGTGACCATACCAGGGGCACCGGGGAGCTGTTTTTT
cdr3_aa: CATSDHTRGTGELFF

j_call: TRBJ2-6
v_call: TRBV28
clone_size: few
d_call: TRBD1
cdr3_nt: TGTGCCAGCAGTCCCGGACAGGGGACAGGCGGGGCCAACGTCCTGACTTTC
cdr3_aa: CASSPGQGTGGANVLTF

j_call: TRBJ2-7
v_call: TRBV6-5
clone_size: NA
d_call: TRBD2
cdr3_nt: TGTGCCAGCAGTTACCGGCGGCGGGGGGGCCCGTACGAGCAGTACTTC
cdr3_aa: CASSYRRRGGPYEQYF

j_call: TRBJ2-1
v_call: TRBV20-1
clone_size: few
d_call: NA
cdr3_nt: TGCAGTGCTAGCCTCAGGGAACCCTACAATGAGCAGTTCTTC
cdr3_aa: CSASLREPYNEQFF

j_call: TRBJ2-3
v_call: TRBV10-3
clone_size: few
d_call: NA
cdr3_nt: TGTGCCATCGCTGGAGATTCAGATACGCAGTATTTT
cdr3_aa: CAIAGDSDTQYF

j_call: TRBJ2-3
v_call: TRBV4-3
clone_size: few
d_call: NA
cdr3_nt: TGCGCCAGCAGCCTTGTGGCGCAGGGTCGGACAGATACGCAGTATTTT
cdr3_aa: CASSLVAQGRTDTQYF

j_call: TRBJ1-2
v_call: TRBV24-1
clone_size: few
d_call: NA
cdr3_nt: TGTGCCACCAGTGACTGGACGGAAAACTATGGCTACACCTTC
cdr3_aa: CATSDWTENYGYTF

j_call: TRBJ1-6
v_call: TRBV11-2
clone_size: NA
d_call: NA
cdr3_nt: TGTGCCAGCAGCCAGGGGTCTAATTCACCCCTCCACTTT
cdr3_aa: CASSQGSNSPLHF

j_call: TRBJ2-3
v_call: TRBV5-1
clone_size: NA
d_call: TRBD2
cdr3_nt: TGCGCCAGCAAGACCCTAGCGGGAAACACAGATACGCAGTATTTT
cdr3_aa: CASKTLAGNTDTQYF

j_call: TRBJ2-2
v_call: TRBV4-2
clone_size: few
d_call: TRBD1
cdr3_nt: TGTGCCAGCAGCCAAGATCGGGCCAGGGGGCGCGACCGGGAGCTGTTTTTT
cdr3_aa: CASSQDRARGRDRELFF

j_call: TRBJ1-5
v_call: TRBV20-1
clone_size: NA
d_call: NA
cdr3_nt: TGCAGTGCCCCGGACGGGGGATATAGCAATCAGCCCCAGCATTTT
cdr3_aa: CSAPDGGYSNQPQHF

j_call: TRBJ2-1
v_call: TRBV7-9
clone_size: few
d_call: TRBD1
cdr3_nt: TGTGCCAGCACCATGCCGGGACAGGGGCATAACAATGAGCAGTTCTTC
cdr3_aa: CASTMPGQGHNNEQFF

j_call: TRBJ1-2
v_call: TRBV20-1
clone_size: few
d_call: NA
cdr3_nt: TGCAGTGCTAGAGGGGGTAGGATCGGAGGCTACACCTTC
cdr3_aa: CSARGGRIGGYTF

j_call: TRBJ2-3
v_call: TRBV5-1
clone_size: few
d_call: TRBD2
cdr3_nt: TGCGCCAGCAGCCATAGCGGGACAGATACGCAGTATTTT
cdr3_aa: CASSHSGTDTQYF

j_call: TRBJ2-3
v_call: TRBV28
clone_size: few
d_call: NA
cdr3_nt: TGTGCCAGCCGACCCTGGGGGGGCCTAAGAACAGATACGCAGTATTTT
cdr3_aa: CASRPWGGLRTDTQYF

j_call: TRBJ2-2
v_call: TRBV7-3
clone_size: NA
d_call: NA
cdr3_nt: TGTGCCAGCAGGACTAGGGTTTTTCCCGGGGAGCTGTTTTTT
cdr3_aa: CASRTRVFPGELFF

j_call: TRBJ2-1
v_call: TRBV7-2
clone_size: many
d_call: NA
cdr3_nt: TGTGCCAGCAGCATGGGTGTAGGTGAGCAGTTCTTC
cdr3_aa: CASSMGVGEQFF

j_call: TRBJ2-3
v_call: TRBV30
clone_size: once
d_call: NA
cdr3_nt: TGTGCCTACGCCCGGGGCCTCAACTGGGACGCCTCAAGCACAGATACGCAGTATTTT
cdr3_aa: CAYARGLNWDASSTDTQYF

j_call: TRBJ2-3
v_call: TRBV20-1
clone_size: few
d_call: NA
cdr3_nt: TGCAGTGGCTACCCTAACACAGATACGCAGTATTTT
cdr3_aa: CSGYPNTDTQYF

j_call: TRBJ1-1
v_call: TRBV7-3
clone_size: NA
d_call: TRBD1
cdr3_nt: TGTGCCAGCAGCCCATCGACAGGGATGAACACTGAAGCTTTCTTT
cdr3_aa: CASSPSTGMNTEAFF

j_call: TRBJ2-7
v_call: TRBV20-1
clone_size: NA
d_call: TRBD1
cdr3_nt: TGCAGTGCCCCGGGACAGATGACCTCCTACGAGCAGTACTTC
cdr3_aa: CSAPGQMTSYEQYF

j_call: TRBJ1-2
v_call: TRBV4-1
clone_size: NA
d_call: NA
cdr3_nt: TGCGCCAGCAGCCAGAGTACGGGGTATGACTACACCTTC
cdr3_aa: CASSQSTGYDYTF

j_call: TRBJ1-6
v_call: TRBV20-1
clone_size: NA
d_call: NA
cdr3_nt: TGCAGTGCTAGATTCAGGGCCCGGGGCGTGAGTTCACCCCTCCACTTT
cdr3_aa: CSARFRARGVSSPLHF

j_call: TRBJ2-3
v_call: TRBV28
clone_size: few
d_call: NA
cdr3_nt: TGTGCCAGCAGTTTTCTTATGGGGGGGCCTAACACAGATACGCAGTATTTT
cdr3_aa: CASSFLMGGPNTDTQYF

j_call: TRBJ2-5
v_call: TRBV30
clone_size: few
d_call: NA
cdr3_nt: TGTGCCTGGAGTCGGGGCAGAGGAGAGGAGACCCAGTACTTC
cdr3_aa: CAWSRGRGEETQYF

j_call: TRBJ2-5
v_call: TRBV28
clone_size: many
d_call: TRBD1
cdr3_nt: TGTGCCAGCAGTCTGGACAGGGGTAGGGGAGAGACCCAGTACTTC
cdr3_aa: CASSLDRGRGETQYF

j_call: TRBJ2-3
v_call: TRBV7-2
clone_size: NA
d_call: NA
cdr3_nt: TGTGCCAGCAGCTTATTCACAGGGTTCACAGATACGCAGTATTTT
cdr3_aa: CASSLFTGFTDTQYF

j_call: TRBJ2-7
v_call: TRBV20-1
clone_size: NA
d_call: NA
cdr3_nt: TGCAGTGCCACGACAGGGAGGTTCTACGAGCAGTACTTC
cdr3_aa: CSATTGRFYEQYF

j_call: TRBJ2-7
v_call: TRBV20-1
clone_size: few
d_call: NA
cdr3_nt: TGCAGTTCCGGGAGTCCCTACGAGCAGTACTTC
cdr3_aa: CSSGSPYEQYF

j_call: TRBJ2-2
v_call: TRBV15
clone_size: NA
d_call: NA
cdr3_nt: TGTGCCACCAGCTACAGGGCCGGGGAGCTGTTTTTT
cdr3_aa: CATSYRAGELFF

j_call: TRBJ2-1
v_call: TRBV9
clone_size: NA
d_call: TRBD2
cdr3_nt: TGTGCCAGTTCTCGGGGAGGGAGGTCCGATGAGCAGTTCTTC
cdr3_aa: CASSRGGRSDEQFF

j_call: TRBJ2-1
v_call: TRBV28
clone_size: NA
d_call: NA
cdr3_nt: TGTGCCAGCAGTTTACAGTGGGGTGAGCAGTTCTTC
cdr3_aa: CASSLQWGEQFF

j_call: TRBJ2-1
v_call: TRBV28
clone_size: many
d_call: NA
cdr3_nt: TGTGCCAGCACCTTTGACTCCCGTCGTGTTAATGAGCAGTTCTTC
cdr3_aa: CASTFDSRRVNEQFF

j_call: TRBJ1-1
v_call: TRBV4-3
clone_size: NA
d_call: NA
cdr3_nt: TGCGCCAGCAGCCATATAACGGGGGGGAACACTGAAGCTTTCTTT
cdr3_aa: CASSHITGGNTEAFF

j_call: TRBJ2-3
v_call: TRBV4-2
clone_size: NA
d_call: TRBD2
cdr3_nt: TGTGCCAGCAGCCAGTGGGGCGGGAGAGGTACAGATACGCAGTATTTT
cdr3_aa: CASSQWGGRGTDTQYF